The entry below gives a single T cell receptor beta chain sequence along with its context. Antigen specificity is unknown. The sample originates from a study of CD4 T cells in relation to SARS-CoV-2 and coronaviruses. Study results and limitations: Crossreactive clones expanded significantly less to SARS-CoV-2 than monoreactive clones.

Unexposed donor CD4+ T cells date from about 2011-2018, before the COVID-19 pandemic. After about 10 days of culture, CD4+ T cells were isolated. Each well had approximately 2 million PBMCs in around 5% human AB serum with IL-2. Profiled with immunoSEQ multiplex PCR; TCRdb holds only in-frame clones, not every one. This table has 20,000 to 25,000 clones, 74% appearing once. Sequencing input: CD4+ T cells from PBMCs, cultured in vitro. The TCR comes from a human donor in good health.

CDR3 region: CASSFGAGVYEQYF. CDR3 DNA sequence: TGTGCCAGCAGCTTCGGGGCGGGAGTTTACGAGCAGTACTTC. This chain joins TRBV13 and TRBJ2-7; 7 nucleotides match TRBD2. The CDR3 runs 14 residues. Germline CDR1 PRHDT, CDR2 FYEKMQ (reference sequence). Trimming cost V 3 bases and J 4 bases; bases outside gene matches: 6.